Below, 18 T cell receptor beta chains from the same sample are listed, as sequenced in a study of tumor-infiltrating lymphocytes in primary liver carcinoma. Unsorted bulk tissue, about 18-31 mg of it, served as the source for co-extraction of RNA and DNA. Synthesis of TCR beta cDNA was carried out from 450 to 650 ng total RNA with a constant-region primer. What produced the TCR beta libraries was three nested multiplex PCR rounds using slightly modified ARM-PCR. The first two PCR rounds used TRBV1-TRBV30 forward primers with a C-beta reverse primer, approximately 11 cycles each. TCRdb re-called the multiplex PCR reads through MiXCR, storing one row per CDR3 protein. The sample holds 65,000 to 90,000 distinct CDR3 sequences; around 70% are singletons and the top ten take roughly a fifth. Sequencing was carried out using liver tumor tissue from sampling region 1. Subset here: tumor region T1, superior pole. The receptors stem from a man between 40 and 49 years old with primary liver carcinoma and hepatitis B virus infection.

Regarding this clonotype: This CDR3 fails to terminate in the conserved phenylalanine or tryptophan, so it likely reflects a read error. V is TRBV11-2 and J is TRBJ2-1; no clear D. Trimming took off 9 bases at V and 4 bases at J, with 10 bases between the two ends. This CDR3 contains 12 residues. Germline-derived CDR1 and CDR2 are SGHAT and FQNNGV. CDR3 DNA sequence: TGTGCCAGGAGCCTGGAGTACAATGAGCAGTTCTTA. It is translated as CARSLEYNEQFL.

The CDR3 loop is CASSQGRRVYYEQFF. The CDR3 bases are TGTGCCAGCAGCCAAGGACGGAGGGTATACTATGAGCAGTTCTTC. The rearrangement uses TRBV4-2 and TRBJ2-1; D possibly corresponds to TRBD2 (6 bases). The V end was cut by 1 base, the J end by 8 bases, with 15 bases between. This CDR3 has 15 amino acids. Per germline, CDR1 LGHNA and CDR2 YNFKEQ.

The gene calls are TRBV7-2 and TRBJ2-7, with D possibly being TRBD1 (6 bases). From germline, CDR1 is SGHTA and CDR2 FQGNSA. V was pared by 3 bases and J by 5 bases, with 17 bases between. The CDR3 is made up of 15 amino acids. The CDR3 coding sequence is TGTGCCAGCAGCTTCGGGACACTGGACACAAACGAGCAGTACTTC. As protein: CASSFGTLDTNEQYF.

The V call is TRBV25-1, the J call TRBJ2-3; D call uncertain. The V end was cut by 3 bases, the J end by 0 bases, with 22 bases between. In germline, CDR1 is MGHDK, CDR2 SYGVNS. This CDR3 has 19 residues. The CDR3 region has the DNA TGTGCCAGCAGTGAGCCCCCGGGTAACGGGCCCTATAGCACAGATACGCAGTATTTT. Encoded protein: CASSEPPGNGPYSTDTQYF.

By share, this clonotype counts as medium-sized (0.01 to 0.1%). This chain joins TRBV29-1 and TRBJ2-1; 10 bases line up with TRBD1. Germline CDR1 SQVTM, CDR2 ANQGSEA. CDR3 size: 13 residues. Trimming took 4 bases from V and 3 from J; bases not matched to a gene: 0. The CDR3 loop is CSVGTGGYNEQFF. The CDR3 DNA reads TGCAGCGTTGGGACAGGGGGCTACAATGAGCAGTTCTTC.

Concerning this clonotype itself: This may arise from a read error, as a much more abundant clone is one base away. This chain uses TRBV7-9 with TRBJ1-5, with 7 nucleotides matching TRBD1. There are 13 residues in the CDR3. From germline, CDR1 is SEHNR and CDR2 FQNEAQ (reference sequence). J was trimmed by 1 base and V by 8 bases; bases with no gene match: 2. The CDR3 loop is CASAGQSNQPQHF. The CDR3 DNA follows: TGTGCCAGCGCGGGACAGAGCAATCAGCCCCAGCATTTT. The whole variable domain, remainder taken from reference TRBV7-9 and TRBJ1-5, is DTGVSQNPRHKITKRGQNVTFRCDPISEHNRLYWYRQTLGQGPEFLTYFQNEAQLEKSRLLSDRFSAERPKGSFSTLEIQRTEQGDSAMYLCASAGQSNQPQHFGDGTRLSIL.

The rearrangement uses TRBV11-2 and TRBJ1-4; D uncertain. The germline V gene has CDR1 SGHAT and CDR2 FQNNGV. V was clipped by 5 bases and J by 5 bases, with 15 bases between them. This CDR3 spans 15 amino acids. The CDR3 DNA reads TGTGCCAGCAGCCTGGATAGCAGGCCGAATGAAAAACTGTTTTTT. The encoded protein is CASSLDSRPNEKLFF.

The gene calls are TRBV28 and TRBJ1-5, with D perhaps matching TRBD2 (7 bases). The DNA end lines up better with TRBJ2-3; the J call may be wrong. CDR3 length: 15 residues. The germline CDR1 and CDR2 sequences are MDHEN and SYDVKM. CDR3 DNA: TGTGCCAGCAGTTTACGGTACGGGGGGCTTCAGCCCCAGTATTTT. Its translation: CASSLRYGGLQPQYF.

To note about this clonotype: The junction does not match germline at one end; this may be a read error. The chain has TRBV30 and TRBJ1-2, with 8 nucleotides matching TRBD1. This CDR3 is 15 amino acids long. Germline loops: CDR1 GTSNPN, CDR2 SVGIG (reference sequence). In DNA, the CDR3 is TGTACCTGGAGACAAACAGGGGGGGGGACTCTATGGCTACACTTC. It encodes CTWRQTGGGTLWLHF.

Of note for this clonotype: A junction end diverges from the germline sequence, so it may reflect a read error. The CDR3 spells CVSSSRPSNYGYTF. The CDR3 DNA sequence: TGTGTCAGCAGTTCGCGACCGTCTAACTATGGCTACACCTTT. The rearrangement uses TRBV6-6 and TRBJ1-2; D unresolved. The CDR3 has 14 residues. Looked up from germline, CDR1 is MNHNY and CDR2 is SVGAGI (reference sequence).

With respect to this clonotype: This may come from a read error, since a much larger clone is one base off. The missing conserved phenylalanine or tryptophan at the end of this CDR3 makes a read error likely. This chain connects TRBV5-1 to TRBJ2-7; 8 bases map to TRBD1. The germline V gene has CDR1 SGHRS and CDR2 YFSETQ. J lost 2 bases, V lost 2 bases, and 3 bases had no gene match. CDR3 length: 14 residues. CDR3 DNA: TGCGCCAGCAGCTTCCGGGACAGGACCTACGAGCAGTACATC. This gives the protein CASSFRDRTYEQYI.

Comments on this clonotype: With a much larger clone just one base away, this may be a read error. In this CDR3 the conserved last residue, phenylalanine or tryptophan, is missing, so a read error is likely. V gene TRBV12-3 or TRBV12-4 combines with J gene TRBJ1-3, with a possible D match to TRBD1 (6 bases). Trimming took off 5 bases at V and 0 bases at J, with 14 bases between the two ends. CDR3 length: 16 amino acids. In DNA, the CDR3 is TGTGCCAGCAGTCCCCGACAGGAACTCTCTGGAAACACCATATATTCT. Translated: CASSPRQELSGNTIYS.

This clonotype occurred many times. V gene TRBV28 combines with J gene TRBJ2-3; D may match TRBD1 or TRBD2 (5 bases each). V shed 7 bases and J shed 2 bases, with 13 bases lying between them. The CDR3 is made up of 14 amino acids. Per germline, CDR1 MDHEN and CDR2 SYDVKM. CDR3 sequence: CASTPGTNTDTQYF. The CDR3 DNA sequence: TGTGCCAGCACCCCCGGGACGAACACAGATACGCAGTATTTT.

With respect to this clonotype: The junction departs from germline at one end; a sequencing error may be responsible. This chain links TRBV4-1 with TRBJ2-2, with 9 bases fitting TRBD1. The CDR3 has 18 residues. Germline CDR1 reads MGHRA; CDR2 reads YSYEKL. The CDR3 loop is CASSQPSSGTGKVGELLF. CDR3 DNA: TGTGCCAGTAGCCAACCTTCCTCCGGGACAGGGAAGGTCGGGGAGCTGTTATTT.

This clonotype was recorded only once. No conserved phenylalanine or tryptophan ends this CDR3, so it is likely a read error. The gene calls are TRBV4-1 and TRBJ2-7, with 8 bases lining up with TRBD2. In germline, CDR1 is MGHRA, CDR2 YSYEKL. This CDR3 is built from 16 residues. CDR3 DNA sequence: TGCGCCAGCAGCCAAGGGGGTAGCGGGATACCCTATGAGCAGTACCTC. Its translation: CASSQGGSGIPYEQYL.

V and J are TRBV29-1 and TRBJ1-5; D not resolved. CDR1 is SQVTM, CDR2 ANQGSEA, per germline. The CDR3 consists of 13 residues. V lost 7 bases, J lost 3 bases, and 13 bases lay in between. CDR3 in amino acids: CSAQNNFNQPQHF. The CDR3 DNA reads as TGCAGCGCCCAGAACAACTTCAATCAGCCCCAGCATTTT.

Notes on this clonotype: Because the CDR3 is missing its conserved closing phenylalanine or tryptophan, this is likely a read error. The rearrangement joins TRBV12-3 or TRBV12-4 to TRBJ2-3; D is unresolved. CDR3 length: 14 residues. Trimming took off 1 base at V and 0 bases at J, with 5 bases between the two ends. CDR3 loop: CASSLVISTDTQYL. The CDR3, as DNA: TGTGCCAGCAGTTTAGTGATTAGCACAGATACGCAGTATCTT.

Note on this clonotype: At one end, the junction sequence differs from germline, possibly due to a read error. This chain uses TRBV6-5 with TRBJ2-6, with D hard to call. Germline V gene lookup returns CDR1 MNHEY and CDR2 SVGAGI. This CDR3 is built from 18 residues. The CDR3 bases are TGTGCTAGCAGTTACTCGGGCCTAACGGGCACTAGGGCCAACGTCCTGACTTTC. Translation: CASSYSGLTGTRANVLTF.